This T cell receptor (beta chain) came from a study of glioma-infiltrating T cells after dendritic cell vaccination (dated by TCRdb to the mid-2010s). Broadly, across the study: A cohort of 15 glioblastoma patients from Phase I and II dendritic cell vaccination trials was included, of whom 9 were newly diagnosed and 6 had recurrent disease. Autologous tumor lysate-pulsed dendritic cell vaccination was administered to the patients between 2003 and 2012. The vaccine was prepared from monocyte-derived dendritic cells that were cultured for roughly 7 days with IL-4 and GM-CSF and then pulsed overnight with autologous tumor lysate. Patients received three intradermal dendritic cell vaccine injections at biweekly intervals in the arm below the axilla. Deep sequencing of TCR beta CDR3 regions was used to quantify tumor-infiltrating lymphocyte content and compare tumor and blood repertoires in dendritic cell-vaccinated glioblastoma patients. TCR sequencing metrics, including TIL content and tumor-blood repertoire overlap, were correlated with survival after dendritic cell vaccination. What the authors observed across the whole study: The cohort was small and heterogeneous, only a few patients had full blood and tumor sets, and even fewer had initial-recurrent tumor pairs. Higher estimated pretreatment TIL content predicted longer time to progression and overall survival after dendritic cell vaccination. TCR clonality showed no direct relationship with survival, which suggests that a diverse polyclonal response may matter. The response model built on TCR overlap across three groups was characterized as speculative, with prospective validation still needed.

Patients were selected on the basis of adequate residual fresh-frozen tumor tissue and more than two years of available survival data. None of the glioblastoma patients carried an isocitrate dehydrogenase mutation, although molecular status otherwise varied. PBMC were collected before vaccination, two weeks after the third vaccination, and at tumor progression if tumor progression occurred. The Qiagen DNeasy Blood extraction Kit was used for extraction of genomic DNA. The germline V gene provides CDR1 KGHSH and CDR2 LQKENI. Ends trimmed: V by 2 bases, J by 1 base; bases unmatched to a gene: 5. Measured from the cysteine to the phenylalanine, the CDR3 is 16 residues long. The read is trimmed to its CDR3 DNA, 48 bases read in frame from base 1. The immunoSEQ assay amplified TCRB CDR3 regions from roughly 2.1 micrograms of genomic DNA, or from all available DNA when less than that amount was available. Multiplex PCR used 60 forward primers for TCR V beta segments and 13 reverse primers for J beta segments. To estimate the number of reads per starting template, synthetic control templates were added to each sample at limiting dilution. Sequencing produced 87 bp reads on the Illumina HiSeq System. The authors' pipeline ran thus. To remove PCR and sequencing errors, closely related sequences were merged with a nearest neighbor algorithm. TCR overlap was measured as the percentage of unique tumor TCR beta sequences that were also present in the peripheral blood of the same patient. TCRdb took over this immuneACCESS table, retaining in-frame rearrangements with V and J assigned. Such tables are incomplete; in checked studies, under half of the missing clones stem from an unresolved V gene, and the remainder is unexplained. V, J and clone size derive from that table, while D and trimming were established from the DNA sequence. The sample contains about 87,000 clones, roughly 90% of them found a single time. The biggest ten clones account for approximately 3% of the sample.

Note on this clone: Its binding antigen is unknown. No much larger clonotype is one base removed from it; base qualities were not supplied.

The specimen comprised blood, sampled before dendritic cell vaccination. This receptor was obtained from a human donor with glioblastoma. The chain joins TRBV18 to TRBJ1-5; TRBD1 lines up with 7 middle nucleotides. The CDR3 corresponds to CASSPKAGGSNQPQHF. The DNA sequence follows: TGTGCCAGCTCACCAAAGGCAGGGGGGAGCAATCAGCCCCAGCATTTT.